Below, 8 T cell receptor beta chains from the same sample are listed, as sequenced in a study of vaccination effects on CD4 cells after COVID-19. TCRdb's table, derived via immunoSEQ multiplex PCR, lists solely in-frame clones and lacks some. Of 35,000 to 45,000 clones in the sample, about 80% were seen once. Antigens of these TCRs are unknown. Ahead of sequencing, the ViraFEST assay grew antigen-specific CD4+ T cells using viral peptide pools. Culture lasted roughly 9 days before CD4+ T cell isolation. BNT162b2 vaccine or mRNA-1273 vaccine was given to participants in two doses. The input for sequencing was CD4+ T cells from PBMCs cultured with HCoV-NL63 spike peptides, taken after COVID-19 vaccination. Receptor source: a human donor who received a COVID-19 vaccine. Some clones in this sample may be carry-over from other donors' samples.

V usage is TRBV6-5 and J usage is TRBJ1-5, with D unresolved. The CDR3 spans 14 residues. Trimming stripped 5 bases from V and 0 bases from J, with 8 bases between. CDR1 MNHEY and CDR2 SVGAGI come from the germline V gene. This chain's CDR3 is CASSRHFSNQPQHF. The CDR3 DNA reads TGTGCCAGCAGTAGACACTTTAGCAATCAGCCCCAGCATTTT.

The chain employs TRBV2 and TRBJ2-3; 8 nucleotides agree with TRBD2. V lost 8 bases, J lost 2 bases, and 12 bases stayed unmatched. Germline-derived CDR1 and CDR2 are SNHLY and FYNNEI. The CDR3 is made up of 16 amino acids. CDR3 residues: CASLAHSGAFTDTQYF. The CDR3 bases are TGTGCCAGCCTTGCCCATAGCGGGGCCTTCACAGATACGCAGTATTTT.

The chain has TRBV19 and TRBJ1-1; 8 bases fit TRBD1. J gave up 3 bases and V 8 bases, and 8 bases lay outside the gene matches. The germline V gene has CDR1 LNHDA and CDR2 SQIVND (reference sequence). The CDR3 loop spans 14 amino acids. The CDR3 sequence: CASQQGGEDTEAFF. In nucleotides, the CDR3 is TGTGCCAGTCAACAGGGGGGAGAGGACACTGAAGCTTTCTTT. Combining the CDR3 with reference TRBV19 and TRBJ1-1 gives the whole variable domain DGGITQSPKYLFRKEGQNVTLSCEQNLNHDAMYWYRQDPGQGLRLIYYSQIVNDFQKGDIAEGYSVSREKKESFPLTVTSAQKNPTAFYLCASQQGGEDTEAFFGQGTRLTVV.

The chain uses TRBV28 and TRBJ2-7; 11 bases match TRBD1. The germline CDR1 and CDR2 sequences are MDHEN and SYDVKM. The trim removed 10 bases at V and 3 bases at J, leaving 5 bases unmatched. CDR3 length: 13 amino acids. The CDR3 region has the DNA TGTGCCACCAAGGGGACAGGGGGCTACGAGCAGTACGTC. Translation gives CATKGTGGYEQYV.

The gene calls are TRBV9 and TRBJ2-5; 12 nucleotides match TRBD2. The germline V gene encodes CDR1 SGDLS and CDR2 YYNGEE. There are 18 residues in the CDR3. The junction had 11 bases not matched to a gene; V was cut back by 4 bases and J by 1 base. CDR3 nucleotide sequence: TGTGCCAGCAGCATAAACCCACTAGCGGGGGGCTTCCAAGAGACCCAGTACTTC. As protein: CASSINPLAGGFQETQYF.

The chain recombines TRBV12-3 or TRBV12-4 with TRBJ2-1; possible D gene TRBD2, 7 bases. The V gene lost 6 bases and the J gene lost 10 bases, with 16 bases spanning the gap. The CDR3 extends over 13 amino acids. The CDR3 region has the DNA TGTGCCAGCAGGCTGGGGGGGGCAGGGGAGCAGTTCTTC. It encodes CASRLGGAGEQFF.

The chain joins TRBV6-5 to TRBJ1-2; D might be TRBD1 (6 bases). This CDR3 has 14 amino acids. The V gene lost 7 bases and the J gene lost 5 bases, with 17 bases spanning the gap. Germline V gene data show CDR1 as MNHEY and CDR2 as SVGAGI. CDR3 sequence: CASKGDPTLYGYTF. The CDR3, as DNA: TGTGCCAGCAAGGGGGACCCAACTCTATATGGCTACACCTTC.

The sample holds a few counts of this clone. V is TRBV3-1 (or the pseudogene TRBV3-2) and J is TRBJ1-1; D not certain. The V end lost 6 bases, the J end lost 2 bases, and 10 bases lay between the germline ends. Germline V CDR1 and CDR2: LGHDT, YNNKEL (reference sequence). There are 13 residues in the CDR3. CDR3: CASRRGLNTEAFF. The CDR3 DNA follows: TGTGCCAGCAGACGCGGACTCAACACTGAAGCTTTCTTT.